A selection of T cell receptor beta chains follows, all from one sample in a study of cytomegalovirus exposure and HLA in healthy donors. Generated by immunoSEQ multiplex PCR, the TCRdb table keeps only in-frame clones and is missing some. Of 150,000 to 200,000 clones listed, around nine tenths were seen once; the top ten hold roughly 1.3%. The sample taken for sequencing was PBMCs. The receptors shown here come from a woman aged 30 to 39 in good health and CMV-seronegative. Each CDR3 is given with its conserved first and last residue. D genes are given only for firm matches. Size is stated for part of the rows, as once, few or many counts, or as a class when the clone is expanded.

v_gene	j_gene	abundance	d_gene	CDR3aa	CDR3nt
TRBV18	TRBJ1-3	.	.	CASSQPGLSSGNTIYF	TGTGCCAGCTCACAACCGGGACTGAGCTCTGGAAACACCATATATTTT
TRBV19	TRBJ1-1	.	.	CASSPFVNTEAFF	TGTGCCAGTAGCCCATTTGTCAACACTGAAGCTTTCTTT
TRBV19	TRBJ2-7	.	.	CASNTRNRGLDEQYF	TGTGCCAGTAACACGCGGAACAGGGGACTCGACGAGCAGTACTTC
TRBV5-1	TRBJ2-7	.	TRBD1	CASSRWDRTYEQYF	TGCGCCAGCAGCCGTTGGGACAGGACCTACGAGCAGTACTTC
TRBV5-1	TRBJ2-4	.	.	CASSLGQLKNIQYF	TGCGCCAGCAGCTTGGGACAGCTCAAAAACATTCAGTACTTC
TRBV11-2	TRBJ2-3	.	TRBD2	CASSLRGGLAGFPQYF	TGTGCCAGCAGCTTACGCGGAGGGCTAGCGGGGTTCCCGCAGTATTTT
TRBV7-2	TRBJ1-1	once	TRBD1	CASSSQRRGFGTEAFF	TGTGCCAGCAGCTCACAACGCAGGGGGTTCGGCACTGAAGCTTTCTTT
TRBV7-6	TRBJ2-7	.	TRBD2	CASSLAFGLAGSEQYF	TGTGCCAGCAGCTTAGCGTTCGGGCTAGCGGGGTCCGAGCAGTACTTC
TRBV29-1	TRBJ2-1	.	.	CSVGRQGTYNEQFF	TGCAGCGTTGGGCGGCAGGGCACCTACAATGAGCAGTTCTTC
TRBV7-6	TRBJ2-1	.	TRBD1	CASSLQGASSYNEQFF	TGTGCCAGCAGCTTACAGGGGGCTAGTTCCTACAATGAGCAGTTCTTC
TRBV4-3	TRBJ2-5	.	.	CASSQGQDNQETQYF	TGCGCCAGCAGCCAAGGCCAGGATAATCAAGAGACCCAGTACTTC
TRBV5-5	TRBJ1-4	few	.	CASSLVGSGGKLFF	TGTGCCAGCAGCTTGGTAGGGAGCGGTGGAAAACTGTTTTTT
TRBV19	TRBJ1-5	.	TRBD1	CASSRNRGLNQPQHF	TGTGCCAGTAGTCGCAACAGGGGGTTAAATCAGCCCCAGCATTTT
TRBV6-1	TRBJ1-1	.	TRBD1	CASRRTGEFTEAFF	TGTGCCAGCAGGAGAACAGGGGAGTTTACTGAAGCTTTCTTT
TRBV6-1	TRBJ2-7	few	TRBD2	CASSVRGGSYEQYF	TGTGCCAGCAGTGTGCGGGGGGGCTCCTACGAGCAGTACTTC
TRBV7-9	TRBJ1-3	.	.	CASSLGPGTKGNTIYF	TGTGCCAGCAGCTTAGGACCTGGGACAAAGGGAAACACCATATATTTT
TRBV6-6	TRBJ2-2	.	.	CASRRQTGELFF	TGTGCCAGCAGGAGACAAACCGGGGAGCTGTTTTTT
TRBV25-1	TRBJ2-1	.	.	CASSELQWSSYNEQFF	TGTGCCAGCAGTGAATTGCAGTGGAGCTCCTACAATGAGCAGTTCTTC
TRBV5-4	TRBJ1-5	.	TRBD1	CASSSGTDNQPQHF	TGTGCCAGCAGCTCCGGGACAGACAATCAGCCCCAGCATTTT
TRBV2	TRBJ1-6	.	.	CASGRQNNSPLHF	TGTGCCAGCGGTCGCCAGAATAATTCACCCCTCCACTTT
TRBV7-9	TRBJ1-4	.	.	CASSLASGNEKLFF	TGTGCCAGCAGCTTAGCGTCCGGGAATGAAAAACTGTTTTTT
TRBV5-1	TRBJ1-1	.	TRBD1	CASSPTGGPMNTEAFF	TGCGCCAGCAGCCCAACAGGGGGCCCCATGAACACTGAAGCTTTCTTT
TRBV2	TRBJ2-5	.	.	CASSEGGQNEETQYF	TGTGCCAGCAGTGAAGGAGGCCAGAACGAAGAGACCCAGTACTTC
TRBV4-1	TRBJ2-2	once	.	CASSLGQNTGELFF	TGCGCCAGCAGCCTTGGACAGAACACCGGGGAGCTGTTTTTT
TRBV9	TRBJ2-1	.	.	CASSPIRGGENYNEQFF	TGTGCCAGCAGCCCGATCCGAGGCGGGGAAAACTACAATGAGCAGTTCTTC
TRBV19	TRBJ2-1	.	.	CASSTQVGGDEQFF	TGTGCCAGTAGCACACAGGTGGGGGGTGATGAGCAGTTCTTC
TRBV5-1	TRBJ1-1	few	TRBD1	CASSPGQGGYVNTEAFF	TGCGCCAGCAGCCCAGGACAGGGAGGTTACGTGAACACTGAAGCTTTCTTT
TRBV5-1	TRBJ2-7	.	TRBD1	CASSLETGQRYEQYF	TGCGCCAGCAGCTTAGAGACGGGACAGCGATACGAGCAGTACTTC
TRBV9	TRBJ2-5	few	.	CASSGGEASLRETQYF	TGTGCCAGCAGTGGAGGGGAGGCTAGCTTAAGAGAGACCCAGTACTTC
TRBV5-1	TRBJ2-5	.	.	CASSLVPGVQETQYF	TGCGCCAGCAGCTTGGTGCCGGGGGTCCAAGAGACCCAGTACTTC
TRBV20-1	TRBJ1-1	.	.	CSESGDTEAFF	TGCAGTGAGTCGGGAGACACTGAAGCTTTCTTT
TRBV6-1	TRBJ2-5	.	TRBD1	CASSEIVGTGQETQYF	TGTGCCAGCAGTGAAATTGTGGGGACAGGCCAAGAGACCCAGTACTTC
TRBV5-4	TRBJ1-2	.	.	CASSAGGFSTLSNYGYTF	TGTGCCAGCAGCGCCGGAGGGTTCTCCACCTTATCTAACTATGGCTACACCTTC
TRBV7-2	TRBJ2-2	.	.	CASSFPGGTDTGELFF	TGTGCCAGCAGCTTTCCCGGCGGGACAGACACCGGGGAGCTGTTTTTT
TRBV7-9	TRBJ2-5	.	TRBD2	CASSSALTSGGETQYF	TGTGCCAGCAGCTCCGCTTTGACTAGCGGGGGAGAGACCCAGTACTTC
TRBV18	TRBJ2-5	.	.	CASSPGTRTETQYF	TGTGCCAGCTCACCAGGTACTAGGACGGAGACCCAGTACTTC